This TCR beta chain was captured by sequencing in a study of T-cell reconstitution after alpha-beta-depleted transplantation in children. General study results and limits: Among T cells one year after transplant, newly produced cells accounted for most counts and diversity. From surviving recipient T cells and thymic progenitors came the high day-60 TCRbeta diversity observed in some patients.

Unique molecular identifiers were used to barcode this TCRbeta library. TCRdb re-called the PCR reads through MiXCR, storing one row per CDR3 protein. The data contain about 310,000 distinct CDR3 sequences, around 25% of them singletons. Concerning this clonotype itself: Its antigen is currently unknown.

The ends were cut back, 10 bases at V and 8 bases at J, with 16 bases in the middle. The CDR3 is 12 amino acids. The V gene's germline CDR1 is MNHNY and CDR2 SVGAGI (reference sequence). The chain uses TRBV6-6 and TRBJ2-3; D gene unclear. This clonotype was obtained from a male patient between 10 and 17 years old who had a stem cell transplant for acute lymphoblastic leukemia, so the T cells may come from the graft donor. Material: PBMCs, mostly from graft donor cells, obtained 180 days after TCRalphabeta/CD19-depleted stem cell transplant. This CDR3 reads CATLSYLGTQYF. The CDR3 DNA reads TGTGCCACCCTGTCTTACCTAGGTACGCAGTATTTT.